This T cell receptor (beta chain) was sequenced during a study of CD8 T cells in Susac syndrome. Random hexamers were used to reverse transcribe roughly 0.5 to 1 ug of RNA. TCRdb passed the immunoSEQ multiplex PCR reads through MiXCR, listing each CDR3 protein once. Among 160,000 or so distinct CDR3 sequences, 94% were seen once, and the ten largest hold just over 0.2%. This CDR3 region has 14 residues. Germline V lookup: CDR1 MNHNY, CDR2 SVGAGI (reference sequence). V shed 2 bases, J shed 5 bases, and the junction held 3 bases outside the gene matches. The chain recombines TRBV6-6 with TRBJ1-5; 7 nucleotides align to TRBD1. The sequence was obtained from a human donor with multiple sclerosis. The sequenced sample was CD8+ T cells from PBMCs. The CDR3 region is CASSYEGAHQPQHF. The DNA for the CDR3 is TGTGCCAGCAGTTACGAGGGGGCCCATCAGCCCCAGCATTTT.